These 2 T cell receptor beta chains were sequenced from one sample in a study of post-analysis software for immune sequencing data. The study, taken as a whole, reports: Patients used roughly five TRBV segments, including TRBV5-6, TRBV5-1 and TRBV20-1, more often than controls.

These receptors have no identified antigens. The library was made from cDNA and included unique molecular identifiers. MiXCR, run by TCRdb on the PCR reads, gives a single entry per CDR3 protein. This table holds around 260,000 distinct CDR3 sequences, 30% to 45% found once. The material sequenced was blood. All receptors come from a girl between 5 and 17 years old with multiple sclerosis.

The genes are TRBV6-5 and TRBJ2-7; the match to TRBD1 covers 10 bases. The ends lost 6 bases at V and 3 bases at J; junction bases unmatched: 8. CDR1 and CDR2 (germline): MNHEY, SVGAGI. The CDR3 totals 15 residues. The CDR3 loop reads CASRGLTGGLYEQYF. The CDR3 region has the DNA TGTGCCAGCAGGGGCCTGACAGGGGGCCTCTACGAGCAGTACTTC.

In this sample, this clonotype turned up a few times. CDR3 DNA sequence: TGCGCCAGCAGGGATGGTACTAGCGGTAGCACAGATACGCAGTATTTT. Translated, it gives CASRDGTSGSTDTQYF. The chain uses TRBV5-1 and TRBJ2-3, with 8 bases matching TRBD2. After removal of 5 bases from V and 0 bases from J, the junction contained 8 bases not matched to a gene. This CDR3 is 16 amino acids long. Germline-derived CDR1 and CDR2 are SGHRS and YFSETQ.